Here is one T cell receptor beta chain with its context. The data are from a study of blood T cell repertoires in COVID-19. Study-wide context: PBMCs, B-cell-depleted T cells, or T cells provided the cDNA or gDNA that made up the material.

Original analysis: Estimation of nucleated cell counts relied on the amplification of reference gene primers. Sequenced by immunoSEQ multiplex PCR; TCRdb stores in-frame clones only, minus some. V, J and clone size were drawn from that table, and D and trimming were deduced from the DNA. The sample shows about 170,000 clones, 70% to 90% of them seen only once. The Seattle patients joined while their infection was active and were tracked longitudinally afterward. CDR3 length: 16 residues. V lost 3 bases and J lost 7; bases outside the gene matches: 10. The V gene's germline CDR1 is SGHTA and CDR2 FQGNSA.

The rearrangement joins TRBV7-2 to TRBJ2-1; 9 positions match TRBD1. The material sequenced was peripheral blood. This TCR was recovered from a woman of 80 years or more with COVID-19, enrolled during active disease. The CDR3 loop is CASSFYSPGQGNEQFF. CDR3 sequence (DNA): TGTGCCAGCAGCTTCTACTCGCCGGGACAGGGTAATGAGCAGTTCTTC.